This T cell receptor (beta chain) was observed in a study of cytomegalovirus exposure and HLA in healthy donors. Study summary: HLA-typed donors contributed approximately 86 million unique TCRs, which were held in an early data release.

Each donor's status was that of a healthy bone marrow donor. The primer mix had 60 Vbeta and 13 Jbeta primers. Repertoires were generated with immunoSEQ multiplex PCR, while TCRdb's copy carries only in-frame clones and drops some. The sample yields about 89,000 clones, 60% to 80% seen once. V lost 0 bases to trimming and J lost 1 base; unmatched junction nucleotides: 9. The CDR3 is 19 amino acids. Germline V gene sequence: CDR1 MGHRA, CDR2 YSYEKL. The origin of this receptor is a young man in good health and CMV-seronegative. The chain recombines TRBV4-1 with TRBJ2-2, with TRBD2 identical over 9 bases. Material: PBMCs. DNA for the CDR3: TGCGCCAGCAGCCAAGAGCGGGGGGGCCGGAAAAGGAACACCGGGGAGCTGTTTTTT. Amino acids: CASSQERGGRKRNTGELFF.